This T cell receptor (beta chain) was profiled in a study of T-cell memory formation after mild COVID-19. In TCRdb, the 5' RACE reads were re-called with MiXCR into one record per CDR3 protein. Among roughly 610,000 distinct CDR3 sequences listed, roughly 17% were seen once. Study conclusions and caveats: Among contracting clones, CD4+ were mainly CM/EM and CD8+ enriched in EMRA.

This clonotype has more than one count but fewer than ten. No antigen is known for it. Sequencing input: PBMCs or a T cell subset sorted from them (not recorded which). The TCR comes from an adult woman who had mild COVID-19 (a few samples of this study predate the infection). Cell type and time point are not known.

Here the CDR3 DNA reads TGTGCCAGCAGCCAGCTTACCGGGACGCCCAATACGCAGTATTTT. This encodes CASSQLTGTPNTQYF. The chain recombines TRBV3-1 with TRBJ2-3; D may correspond to TRBD1 or TRBD2 (5 bases each). The V end was cut by 3 bases, the J end by 7 bases, with 17 bases between. This CDR3 has 15 residues. CDR1 and CDR2 from the germline V gene are LGHDT and YNNKEL (reference sequence).